This entry lists 4 T cell receptor beta chains sequenced from one sample in a study of shared clonotypes between healthy human individuals. Measured with immunoSEQ multiplex PCR; TCRdb has only the in-frame clones, and not every one. Among roughly 300,000 clones, about 70% were seen once, and the ten largest hold about 9.4%. Input material: memory CD4+ T cells sorted from blood. Documented subset: CD45RA-negative fraction. The source is a man aged 25 to 40 in good health.

V usage is TRBV11-2 and J usage is TRBJ1-4, with a tentative D call TRBD1 (5 bases). V was clipped by 5 bases and J by 6 bases, with 19 bases between them. This CDR3 region has 16 residues. CDR1 and CDR2 from the germline V gene are SGHAT and FQNNGV. The CDR3 bases are TGTGCCAGCAGCCTCGGGGCAGGGTATGGGTATGAAAAACTGTTTTTT. Its protein product is CASSLGAGYGYEKLFF. The whole variable domain, filled in from reference TRBV11-2 and TRBJ1-4, reads EAGVAQSPRYKIIEKRQSVAFWCNPISGHATLYWYQQILGQGPKLLIQFQNNGVVDDSQLPKDRFSAERLKGVDSTLKIQPAKLEDSAVYLCASSLGAGYGYEKLFFGSGTQLSVL.

J is TRBJ1-2 and V is TRBV6-1, with no clear D. This CDR3 has 15 amino acids. Germline V gene data show CDR1 as MNHNS and CDR2 as SASEGT. Trimming took off 1 base at V and 4 bases at J, with 13 bases between the two ends. Written as DNA, the CDR3 is TGTGCCAGCAGTGAAGTTGCGGGATCAGGCTATGGCTACACCTTC. Its translation is CASSEVAGSGYGYTF.

The V gene is TRBV6-5, the J gene TRBJ2-7; D might be TRBD1 (6 bases). The CDR3 loop spans 13 amino acids. In germline, CDR1 is MNHEY, CDR2 SVGAGI. Between the trimmed V and J ends, which lost 5 bases and 6 bases, there was a span of 14 bases. The CDR3 DNA follows: TGTGCCAGCAGTCCAGGGGTGGAGCTCGAGCAGTACTTC. Translating gives CASSPGVELEQYF.

This clone occurred a few times. The chain is built from TRBV28 and TRBJ1-5; TRBD1 matches 7 bases. The CDR3 loop spans 14 amino acids. Germline-derived CDR1 and CDR2 are MDHEN and SYDVKM. Trimming cost V 2 bases and J 6 bases; bases outside gene matches: 4. The DNA for the CDR3 is TGTGCCAGCAGTTTAACAGGGGCGGTTCAGCCCCAGCATTTT. Residues: CASSLTGAVQPQHF.